This is a list of T cell receptor beta chains from one sample in a study of Graves' ophthalmopathy and Graves' hyperthyroidism. TCRdb recomputed calls from the multiplex PCR reads with MiXCR, one row per CDR3 protein. The sample includes about 210,000 distinct CDR3 sequences, 25% to 30% of them seen just once. Sequenced material: peripheral blood. The receptor source for this set is a man over 45 with Graves' ophthalmopathy. CDR3s include the opening cysteine and the closing phenylalanine or tryptophan. The D gene is left open where the match is weak. Size is omitted from some rows. Given values are once, few, many or a class for expanded clones.

v_gene: TRBV6-1
d_gene: NA
j_gene: TRBJ2-7
abundance: NA
CDR3nt: TGTGCCAGCAGTGAAGAGCTGTGGAACGAGCAGTACTTC
CDR3aa: CASSEELWNEQYF

v_gene: TRBV30
d_gene: NA
j_gene: TRBJ2-7
abundance: many
CDR3nt: TGTGCCTGGAGGGACAGCTACGAGCAGTACTTC
CDR3aa: CAWRDSYEQYF

v_gene: TRBV6-2/TRBV6-3
d_gene: NA
j_gene: TRBJ2-7
abundance: NA
CDR3nt: TGTGCCAGCAGTCAGCCGGACCCGCCCCACGAGCAGTACTTC
CDR3aa: CASSQPDPPHEQYF

v_gene: TRBV5-1
d_gene: TRBD1
j_gene: TRBJ2-7
abundance: NA
CDR3nt: TGCGCCAGCAGCGAGGTTACAGGGGTAGGCTCTGCAGAGCAGTACTTC
CDR3aa: CASSEVTGVGSAEQYF

v_gene: TRBV20-1
d_gene: TRBD1
j_gene: TRBJ2-2
abundance: many
CDR3nt: TGCAGTGCAAAACCCGGGACAGGGGACACCGGGGAGCTGTTTTTT
CDR3aa: CSAKPGTGDTGELFF

v_gene: TRBV19
d_gene: TRBD1
j_gene: TRBJ1-5
abundance: many
CDR3nt: TGTGCCAGTACCCCGGGACAGAATAGCAATCAGCCCCAGCATTTT
CDR3aa: CASTPGQNSNQPQHF

v_gene: TRBV6-5
d_gene: NA
j_gene: TRBJ2-5
abundance: NA
CDR3nt: TGTGCCAGCAGTTCCCGTAGAGCCCGGGAGACCCAGTACTTC
CDR3aa: CASSSRRARETQYF

v_gene: TRBV20-1
d_gene: TRBD2
j_gene: TRBJ2-5
abundance: NA
CDR3nt: TGCAGTGCTAGACTAGCGGGAGCAATGGAGACCCAGTACTTC
CDR3aa: CSARLAGAMETQYF

v_gene: TRBV30
d_gene: NA
j_gene: TRBJ1-1
abundance: many
CDR3nt: TGTGCCTGGAGGTGGGAACAGGGTGAAACTTTCTTT
CDR3aa: CAWRWEQGETFF

v_gene: TRBV6-2/TRBV6-3
d_gene: NA
j_gene: TRBJ2-5
abundance: many
CDR3nt: TGTGCCAGCAGTTACTGGGAGACCCAGTACTTC
CDR3aa: CASSYWETQYF

v_gene: TRBV6-1
d_gene: TRBD1
j_gene: TRBJ2-7
abundance: NA
CDR3nt: TGTGCCAGCAGTGAGGACAGGGGGCAGGACGAGCAGTACTTC
CDR3aa: CASSEDRGQDEQYF

v_gene: TRBV20-1
d_gene: NA
j_gene: TRBJ2-2
abundance: many
CDR3nt: TGCAGTGCTAATAAATTGGGAGGACTCACCGGGGAGCTGTTTTTT
CDR3aa: CSANKLGGLTGELFF

v_gene: TRBV7-8
d_gene: NA
j_gene: TRBJ2-6
abundance: NA
CDR3nt: TGTGCCAGCAGCTTAGGGTGGGCTTCAGGGGCCAACGTCCTGACTTTC
CDR3aa: CASSLGWASGANVLTF

v_gene: TRBV6-5
d_gene: NA
j_gene: TRBJ1-1
abundance: few
CDR3nt: TGTGCCAGCAGTTACTCGATTTTAGGGGCTGAAGCTTTCTTT
CDR3aa: CASSYSILGAEAFF

v_gene: TRBV20-1
d_gene: TRBD1
j_gene: TRBJ2-2
abundance: many
CDR3nt: TGCAGTGCTAGAGATCCCGGGACAGGGGACACCGGGGAGCTGTTTTTT
CDR3aa: CSARDPGTGDTGELFF

v_gene: TRBV6-5
d_gene: NA
j_gene: TRBJ1-5
abundance: NA
CDR3nt: TGTGCCAGCAGTTCAGGGTCAGGGAACAATCAGCCCCAGCATTTT
CDR3aa: CASSSGSGNNQPQHF

v_gene: TRBV6-5
d_gene: NA
j_gene: TRBJ2-7
abundance: many
CDR3nt: TGTGCCAGCACGGAGGGTGGATCCTACGAGCAGTACTTC
CDR3aa: CASTEGGSYEQYF

v_gene: TRBV7-6
d_gene: NA
j_gene: TRBJ1-1
abundance: few
CDR3nt: TGTGCCAGCAGCCCAGTAAAAAGCTTGAACACTGAAGCTTTCTTT
CDR3aa: CASSPVKSLNTEAFF

v_gene: TRBV4-2
d_gene: TRBD1
j_gene: TRBJ1-1
abundance: many
CDR3nt: TGTGCCAGCAGCCTAACCCGGGACAGGGGCCCATCTTTCTTT
CDR3aa: CASSLTRDRGPSFF

v_gene: TRBV6-1
d_gene: NA
j_gene: TRBJ2-5
abundance: many
CDR3nt: TGTGCCAGCAGGAGTCTTCAGGGAAGAGAGACCCAGTACTTC
CDR3aa: CASRSLQGRETQYF

v_gene: TRBV6-1
d_gene: NA
j_gene: TRBJ1-2
abundance: few
CDR3nt: TGTGCCAGCGTGCGAGCTAGTGCGGCAGAGGGATATGGCTACACCTTC
CDR3aa: CASVRASAAEGYGYTF

v_gene: TRBV18
d_gene: NA
j_gene: TRBJ1-5
abundance: many
CDR3nt: TGTGCCAGCTCACCGGAAGGGGGTCGCAATCAGCCCCAGCATTTT
CDR3aa: CASSPEGGRNQPQHF

v_gene: TRBV5-4
d_gene: TRBD2
j_gene: TRBJ2-7
abundance: NA
CDR3nt: TGTGCCAGCAGCTGGGGGACTAGCGTGAACGAGCAGTACTTC
CDR3aa: CASSWGTSVNEQYF

v_gene: TRBV12-3/TRBV12-4
d_gene: NA
j_gene: TRBJ2-6
abundance: NA
CDR3nt: TGTGCCAGCAGTTTACATAACAGTGCTGGTGGGGCCAACGTCCTGACTTTC
CDR3aa: CASSLHNSAGGANVLTF

v_gene: TRBV2
d_gene: TRBD1
j_gene: TRBJ1-1
abundance: many
CDR3nt: TGTGCCAGCAGTGAATCGACAGGGCGGGCTTTCTTT
CDR3aa: CASSESTGRAFF

v_gene: TRBV4-3
d_gene: NA
j_gene: TRBJ2-5
abundance: many
CDR3nt: TGCGCCAGCCTAGGGGGGGAGACCCAGTACTTC
CDR3aa: CASLGGETQYF

v_gene: TRBV6-4
d_gene: NA
j_gene: TRBJ1-6
abundance: many
CDR3nt: TGTGCCAGCATTCCCCCACTGCTGGGGCAGGGAGATTCACCCCTCCACTTT
CDR3aa: CASIPPLLGQGDSPLHF

v_gene: TRBV29-1
d_gene: NA
j_gene: TRBJ2-2
abundance: many
CDR3nt: TGCAGCGTTTGGATGAACACCGGGGAGCTGTTTTTT
CDR3aa: CSVWMNTGELFF

v_gene: TRBV7-2
d_gene: TRBD2
j_gene: TRBJ2-5
abundance: NA
CDR3nt: TGTGCCAGCAGCCACGGGGGGGTCCAGACCCAGTACTTC
CDR3aa: CASSHGGVQTQYF

v_gene: TRBV28
d_gene: NA
j_gene: TRBJ2-7
abundance: NA
CDR3nt: TGTGCCAGCAGTTTCCGCGGGCCTATCTACGAGCAGTACTTC
CDR3aa: CASSFRGPIYEQYF

v_gene: TRBV20-1
d_gene: NA
j_gene: TRBJ2-7
abundance: many
CDR3nt: TGCAGCGCCCAACTAGCCTCGGAAGACGAGCAGTACTTC
CDR3aa: CSAQLASEDEQYF

v_gene: TRBV5-1
d_gene: TRBD1
j_gene: TRBJ1-5
abundance: NA
CDR3nt: TGCGCCAGCAGCTGGACAGGCGGTATCACGCCCCAGCATTTT
CDR3aa: CASSWTGGITPQHF

v_gene: TRBV12-3/TRBV12-4
d_gene: TRBD2
j_gene: TRBJ2-7
abundance: many
CDR3nt: TGTGCCAGCCCGTTAGCGGGTGTCTACGAGCAGTACTTC
CDR3aa: CASPLAGVYEQYF

v_gene: TRBV7-2
d_gene: TRBD1
j_gene: TRBJ2-2
abundance: many
CDR3nt: TGTGCCAGCAGCTTCTCTCAGGGGGTCTACACCGGGGAGCTGTTTTTT
CDR3aa: CASSFSQGVYTGELFF

v_gene: TRBV25-1
d_gene: NA
j_gene: TRBJ2-2
abundance: NA
CDR3nt: TGTGCCAGCAGTGCTCGTCGCGGCACCAACACCGGGGAGCTGTTTTTT
CDR3aa: CASSARRGTNTGELFF

v_gene: TRBV4-1
d_gene: NA
j_gene: TRBJ2-5
abundance: many
CDR3nt: TGCGCCAGCAGCCAAGATCTGGGGGCGCGATCAGAGACCCAGTACTTC
CDR3aa: CASSQDLGARSETQYF

v_gene: TRBV7-8
d_gene: NA
j_gene: TRBJ2-5
abundance: NA
CDR3nt: TGTGCCAGCAGCTTAAGGGGCTTCGACAGCCAAGAGACCCAGTACTTC
CDR3aa: CASSLRGFDSQETQYF

v_gene: TRBV11-2
d_gene: NA
j_gene: TRBJ2-7
abundance: NA
CDR3nt: TGTGCCAGCAGCTTGGGACTTGGGGGCGAGCAGTACTTC
CDR3aa: CASSLGLGGEQYF

v_gene: TRBV28
d_gene: TRBD2
j_gene: TRBJ2-5
abundance: many
CDR3nt: TGTGCCAGCAGTGAACTAGCGGAAAGTCAAGAGACCCAGTACTTC
CDR3aa: CASSELAESQETQYF

v_gene: TRBV6-5
d_gene: TRBD1
j_gene: TRBJ1-1
abundance: many
CDR3nt: TGTGCCAGCAGGGGACAGGGAATAACTGAAGCTTTCTTT
CDR3aa: CASRGQGITEAFF

v_gene: TRBV7-9
d_gene: NA
j_gene: TRBJ2-4
abundance: many
CDR3nt: TGTGCCAGCAGCTTAATCAGGGAAAACATTCAGTACTTC
CDR3aa: CASSLIRENIQYF

v_gene: TRBV29-1
d_gene: NA
j_gene: TRBJ2-5
abundance: many
CDR3nt: TGCAGCGTTGAACCCGGACAAGAGACCCAGTACTTC
CDR3aa: CSVEPGQETQYF

v_gene: TRBV18
d_gene: NA
j_gene: TRBJ2-7
abundance: many
CDR3nt: TGTGCCAGCTCAGGTAGCGGCTACGAGCAGTACTTC
CDR3aa: CASSGSGYEQYF

v_gene: TRBV14
d_gene: NA
j_gene: TRBJ2-5
abundance: many
CDR3nt: TGTGCCAGCAGCCAAGATAGACAGACCCAGTACTTC
CDR3aa: CASSQDRQTQYF

v_gene: TRBV12-3/TRBV12-4
d_gene: NA
j_gene: TRBJ1-1
abundance: NA
CDR3nt: TGTGCCAGCACTCCTTCGCCAACCTGGGGCACTGAAGCTTTCTTT
CDR3aa: CASTPSPTWGTEAFF

v_gene: TRBV7-2
d_gene: TRBD2
j_gene: TRBJ2-7
abundance: many
CDR3nt: TGTGCCAGCAGTCGAACGGGGGGACTAGCGATGTACGAGCAGTACTTC
CDR3aa: CASSRTGGLAMYEQYF

v_gene: TRBV12-3/TRBV12-4
d_gene: TRBD2
j_gene: TRBJ2-5
abundance: few
CDR3nt: TGTGCCAGCAGTTTAAGGGAGGGGCGAGGAGGAGAGACCCAGTACTTC
CDR3aa: CASSLREGRGGETQYF

v_gene: TRBV6-1
d_gene: NA
j_gene: TRBJ1-5
abundance: NA
CDR3nt: TGTGCCAGCACCCAACCCTTTGGGCAGCCCCAGCATTTT
CDR3aa: CASTQPFGQPQHF

v_gene: TRBV2
d_gene: NA
j_gene: TRBJ2-5
abundance: NA
CDR3nt: TGTGCCAGCAGCCGTCTCCTGGTGGGTCAAGAGACCCAGTACTTC
CDR3aa: CASSRLLVGQETQYF

v_gene: TRBV12-5
d_gene: TRBD1
j_gene: TRBJ2-7
abundance: many
CDR3nt: TGTGCTAGTGGTTCCGGGACAGGGATATCCTACGAGCAGTACTTC
CDR3aa: CASGSGTGISYEQYF

v_gene: TRBV10-3
d_gene: NA
j_gene: TRBJ2-6
abundance: many
CDR3nt: TGTGCCATCAGTGAGGGGCAGTCAAGCTCTGGGGCCAACGTCCTGACTTTC
CDR3aa: CAISEGQSSSGANVLTF

v_gene: TRBV6-1
d_gene: NA
j_gene: TRBJ2-5
abundance: few
CDR3nt: TGTGCCAGCAGTGAAGCGGGAGAGACCCAGTACTTC
CDR3aa: CASSEAGETQYF

v_gene: TRBV28
d_gene: NA
j_gene: TRBJ2-5
abundance: many
CDR3nt: TGTGCCAGCAGTTTACTAGCGGAGACCCAGTACTTC
CDR3aa: CASSLLAETQYF